The next 24 T cell receptor beta chains were all read from a single sample in a study of blood T cell repertoires in COVID-19. Data came from immunoSEQ multiplex PCR; TCRdb stores just in-frame clones and leaves some out. The sample lists over 400,000 clones; approximately 85% were seen once. The source material was peripheral blood. These TCRs come from a human donor in a cohort sampled during active COVID-19.

V and J are TRBV29-1 and TRBJ1-2; 9 nucleotides match TRBD1. This CDR3 has 13 residues. Germline V lookup: CDR1 SQVTM, CDR2 ANQGSEA. With 7 bases clipped from V and 7 bases from J, the junction kept 10 bases outside the gene matches. For the CDR3, the DNA is TGCAGCGACGATGGACAGGGGAAGGGTGGCTACACCTTC. It is translated as CSDDGQGKGGYTF.

This clone was observed at least ten times. The chain recombines TRBV4-2 with TRBJ1-1; D is unresolved. V dropped 0 bases and J dropped 3 bases, with 20 bases sitting between them. Per the germline V gene, CDR1 is LGHNA and CDR2 is YNFKEQ. CDR3 length equals 18 residues. DNA for the CDR3: TGTGCCAGCAGCCAAGATGAGGGCAGGATGGATTGGGACACTGAAGCTTTCTTT. Its translation is CASSQDEGRMDWDTEAFF.

The chain couples TRBV24-1 to TRBJ2-3, with D tentatively TRBD2 (5 bases). The CDR3 covers 14 residues. With 3 bases removed from V and 3 bases from J, the gap between germline ends came to 9 bases. The germline CDR1 and CDR2 sequences are KGHDR and SFDVKD. DNA of the CDR3: TGTGCCACCAGTGATAGCCGGAGGACAGATACGCAGTATTTT. As protein: CATSDSRRTDTQYF.

A word on this clone: A read error may account for a junction end that differs from germline. Other DNA sequences of this sample code for an identical CDR3. The V gene is TRBV28, the J gene TRBJ1-2; 9 positions match TRBD1. Germline CDR1 is MDHEN and CDR2 is SYDVKM. The CDR3 is 14 residues long. CDR3 region: CASSLPGQGYGYTF. The CDR3 bases are TGTGCTAGCAGTCTTCCGGGACAGGGCTATGGCTACACCTTC.

The V and J genes are TRBV9 and TRBJ2-1, with 8 bases matching TRBD1. The CDR3 is 16 residues long. CDR1 is SGDLS and CDR2 is YYNGEE in the germline V gene. Trimming took 4 bases from V and 5 from J; bases not matched to a gene: 11. CDR3 amino acids: CASSPIDRGRDNEQFF. The CDR3 DNA sequence: TGTGCCAGCAGCCCCATAGACAGGGGTAGAGACAATGAGCAGTTCTTC.

The chain's CDR3 is CASSLEYGFTYEQYF. The CDR3, as DNA: TGTGCCAGCAGCTTAGAGTACGGGTTCACCTACGAGCAGTACTTC. V and J are TRBV7-8 and TRBJ2-7, with D uncertain. Trimming cost V 1 base and J 2 bases, with 12 bases left between them. CDR3 size: 15 residues. Per the germline V gene, CDR1 is SGHVS and CDR2 is FQNEAQ.

This sequence joins TRBV6-5 and TRBJ2-7; 13 bases are shared with TRBD2. Germline lookup yields CDR1 MNHEY and CDR2 SVGAGI. V was pared by 5 bases and J by 4 bases, with 2 bases of the junction left unmatched. The CDR3 runs to 14 residues. The CDR3 here is CASSPGLAGYEQYF. In DNA form, the CDR3 reads TGTGCCAGCAGTCCGGGACTAGCGGGATACGAGCAGTACTTC.

The rearrangement joins TRBV7-9 to TRBJ2-1, with D perhaps TRBD1 (5 bases). Germline V lookup: CDR1 SEHNR, CDR2 FQNEAQ (reference sequence). The length of the CDR3 is 15 residues. Trimming pared 2 bases from V and 0 bases from J, leaving 8 bases between. The CDR3 region has the DNA TGTGCCAGCAGCTTACAGGGAAACTCCTACAATGAGCAGTTCTTC. Translating it yields CASSLQGNSYNEQFF.

The chain employs TRBV4-1 and TRBJ1-5, with TRBD1 matching 7 bases. Trimming removed 4 bases from V and 5 bases from J; junction bases left unmatched: 20. This CDR3 region has 19 residues. The germline V gene has CDR1 MGHRA and CDR2 YSYEKL. The CDR3 coding sequence is TGCGCCAGCAGCCGAAAAACAGGGGCCCCCATCCCAGGCGATCAGCCCCAGCATTTT. Its protein is CASSRKTGAPIPGDQPQHF.

This clone was detected only once. The rearrangement uses TRBV3-1 (or the pseudogene TRBV3-2) and TRBJ1-4; possibly TRBD1 for D (5 bases). CDR3 length: 12 amino acids. CDR1 and CDR2 from the germline V gene are LGHDT and YNNKEL (reference sequence). V dropped 8 bases and J dropped 8 bases, with 12 bases sitting between them. The CDR3 DNA sequence: TGTGCCAGCTTGGGAGGGGCCGAAAAACTGTTTTTT. Translation gives CASLGGAEKLFF.

The rearrangement joins TRBV7-3 to TRBJ2-7, with TRBD1 matching 7 bases. V shed 5 bases and J 3 bases; nucleotides not matched to a gene: 10. Germline V CDR1 and CDR2: SGHTA, FQGTGA. This CDR3 contains 15 residues. CDR3 sequence (DNA): TGTGCCAGCAGCACACAACAGGGGATAGGCTACGAGCAGTACTTC. This gives the protein CASSTQQGIGYEQYF. The full variable domain, completed using reference TRBV7-3 and TRBJ2-7, is GAGVSQTPSNKVTEKGKYVELRCDPISGHTALYWYRQSLGQGPEFLIYFQGTGAADDSGLPNDRFFAVRPEGSVSTLKIQRTERGDSAVYLCASSTQQGIGYEQYFGPGTRLTVT.

V usage is TRBV18 and J usage is TRBJ2-7; TRBD2 might be the D (6 bases). V lost 6 bases, J lost 1 base, and 19 bases lay in between. Germline loops: CDR1 KGHSH, CDR2 LQKENI. The CDR3 totals 16 residues. Written as DNA, the CDR3 is TGTGCCAGCTCGGTGGGCCCCGGGGCGGGGTCCTACGAGCAGTACTTC. It is translated as CASSVGPGAGSYEQYF. Drawing the rest from reference TRBV18 and TRBJ2-7, the complete variable domain is NAGVMQNPRHLVRRRGQEARLRCSPMKGHSHVYWYRQLPEEGLKFMVYLQKENIIDESGMPKERFSAEFPKEGPSILRIQQVVRGDSAAYFCASSVGPGAGSYEQYFGPGTRLTVT.

The chain couples TRBV6-5 to TRBJ2-7; TRBD2 matches 10 bases. CDR3 length: 15 amino acids. V was clipped by 0 bases and J by 6 bases; unmatched bases: 5. Germline CDR1 MNHEY, CDR2 SVGAGI. CDR3 DNA sequence: TGTGCCAGCAGTTACTCGGCTAGCGGGAGCGCCGAGCAGTACTTC. Translating gives CASSYSASGSAEQYF.

The chain recombines TRBV6-5 with TRBJ2-1; TRBD2 agrees at 7 bases. The V gene end was trimmed by 7 bases and the J gene end by 2 bases; junction bases not matched to a gene: 8. The CDR3 spans 15 residues. The germline CDR1 and CDR2 sequences are MNHEY and SVGAGI. The CDR3 DNA is TGTGCCAGCACTCGGGGGGTCCCACCCTACAATGAGCAGTTCTTC. Protein: CASTRGVPPYNEQFF.

The chain couples TRBV27 to TRBJ2-7; no reliable D call. The ends were cut back, 0 bases at V and 5 bases at J, with 17 bases in the middle. CDR1 and CDR2 from the germline V gene are MNHEY and SMNVEV (reference sequence). The CDR3 sequence is 16 residues long. CDR3 protein: CASSLSVRVAAHEQYF. For the CDR3, the DNA is TGTGCCAGCAGTTTATCGGTCCGGGTGGCCGCCCACGAGCAGTACTTC.

With regard to this clone: Other nucleotide sequences in the sample specify the same CDR3. The chain links TRBV5-1 to TRBJ1-5; 8 bases fit TRBD1. With 4 bases clipped from V and 7 bases from J, the junction kept 7 bases outside the gene matches. The CDR3 is made up of 14 amino acids. Germline values: CDR1 SGHRS, CDR2 YFSETQ. The CDR3 is CASSPGTGSQPQHF. In nucleotides, the CDR3 is TGCGCCAGCAGCCCCGGGACAGGTAGCCAGCCCCAGCATTTT.

This rearrangement joins TRBV7-9 to TRBJ1-1, with TRBD1 identical over 7 bases. With V trimmed by 5 bases and J by 1 base, 4 bases remained unmatched. The CDR3 extends over 14 amino acids. Germline V gene data show CDR1 as SEHNR and CDR2 as FQNEAQ (reference sequence). CDR3 residues: CASSQRQGNTEAFF. CDR3 bases: TGTGCCAGCAGCCAACGACAGGGGAACACTGAAGCTTTCTTT.

The V call is TRBV3-1 (or the pseudogene TRBV3-2), the J call TRBJ2-7; no definite D call. CDR1 and CDR2 from the germline V gene are LGHDT and YNNKEL (reference sequence). The CDR3 has 15 amino acids. Trimming took 1 base from V and 0 from J, leaving 10 bases between them. The CDR3 coding sequence is TGTGCCAGCAGCCAAGGCGGCTACCGCTCCTACGAGCAGTACTTC. Amino acid sequence: CASSQGGYRSYEQYF.

This chain's CDR3 is CASSLSGGSGYTF. The CDR3 DNA sequence: TGCGCCAGCAGCCTTAGCGGGGGCTCTGGCTACACCTTC. The rearrangement links TRBV5-1 to TRBJ1-2, with D maybe TRBD1 (6 bases). The length of the CDR3 is 13 residues. The germline V and J ends were trimmed by 4 bases and 7 bases, with 14 bases remaining between them. CDR1 SGHRS and CDR2 YFSETQ come from the germline V gene.

The chain is built from TRBV28 and TRBJ2-3; 7 nucleotides line up with TRBD1. This CDR3 has 13 residues. Trimming took 4 bases from V and 6 from J; bases not matched to a gene: 4. Per germline, CDR1 MDHEN and CDR2 SYDVKM. CDR3: CASSSTGVDTQYF. CDR3 nucleotide sequence: TGTGCCAGCAGTTCCACAGGGGTGGATACGCAGTATTTT.

V usage is TRBV28 and J usage is TRBJ2-6; D is undetermined. CDR3 length: 13 residues. V lost 7 bases to trimming and J lost 0 bases, with 4 bases between them. CDR1 is MDHEN and CDR2 is SYDVKM in the germline V gene. CDR3 loop: CASTYSGANVLTF. DNA for the CDR3: TGTGCCAGCACGTACTCTGGGGCCAACGTCCTGACTTTC.

V gene TRBV6-5 combines with J gene TRBJ2-1, with 10 bases lining up with TRBD1. With 6 bases clipped from V and 6 bases from J, the junction kept 8 bases outside the gene matches. From germline, CDR1 is MNHEY and CDR2 SVGAGI. The CDR3 length is 15 residues. Written as DNA, the CDR3 is TGTGCCAGCAGCCGTCGGACAGGGGGAGCCAATGAGCAGTTCTTC. It yields the protein CASSRRTGGANEQFF.

The rearrangement joins TRBV25-1 to TRBJ1-2; the D gene is possibly TRBD1 (6 bases). CDR1 and CDR2 (germline): MGHDK, SYGVNS. The V gene lost 1 base and the J gene lost 4 bases, with 10 bases spanning the gap. The CDR3 is made up of 14 amino acids. CDR3 DNA sequence: TGTGCCAGCAGTGAATTAGGACAGCTCTATGGCTACACCTTC. This codes for CASSELGQLYGYTF.

J is TRBJ2-1 and V is TRBV19, with TRBD2 identical over 9 bases. V gave up 1 base and J gave up 7 bases; unmatched junction bases: 5. This CDR3 has 15 amino acids. Germline V gene lookup returns CDR1 LNHDA and CDR2 SQIVND (reference sequence). CDR3 bases: TGTGCCAGTAGTATAGTGAATAGCGGGAGAAATGAGCAGTTCTTC. As protein: CASSIVNSGRNEQFF. Looking up the rest from reference TRBV19 and TRBJ2-1 gives the full variable domain: DGGITQSPKYLFRKEGQNVTLSCEQNLNHDAMYWYRQDPGQGLRLIYYSQIVNDFQKGDIAEGYSVSREKKESFPLTVTSAQKNPTAFYLCASSIVNSGRNEQFFGPGTRLTVL.